The 26 T cell receptor beta chains below all came from one sample that was sequenced in a study of brain metastases from non-small cell lung cancer. TCRdb keeps only in-frame clones here, not all; method: immunoSEQ multiplex PCR. In the table there are fewer than 15,000 clones, about four fifths of which are singletons. Sequenced input: primary lung tumor tissue. Receptors originate from a donor at least 40 years old with non-small cell lung cancer.

The CDR3 DNA follows: TGTGCCAGTAGAGGACAGGGGGAGAACACTGAAGCTTTCTTT. Translated: CASRGQGENTEAFF. The chain has TRBV19 and TRBJ1-1, with 10 bases that match TRBD1. The trim removed 6 bases at V and 1 base at J, leaving 2 bases unmatched. This CDR3 comprises 14 residues. The germline V gene has CDR1 LNHDA and CDR2 SQIVND (reference sequence).

This clone was seen once. The rearrangement uses TRBV6-5 and TRBJ1-1; D may be TRBD1 (6 bases). The V gene's germline CDR1 is MNHEY and CDR2 SVGAGI. CDR3 length: 13 residues. Trimming left V 8 bases short and J 4 bases short, with 14 bases between. The CDR3 DNA sequence: TGTGCCAGCCGTCGGATGGGGGCCACTGAAGCTTTCTTT. Translation gives CASRRMGATEAFF.

The V and J genes are TRBV4-2 and TRBJ2-2; 10 bases fit TRBD2. The CDR3 is 17 residues long. V lost 4 bases, J lost 2 bases, and 7 bases stayed unmatched. Germline lookup yields CDR1 LGHNA and CDR2 YNFKEQ. The CDR3 spells CASSRLLAGDNTGELFF. CDR3 sequence (DNA): TGTGCCAGCAGCCGACTCCTAGCGGGGGATAACACCGGGGAGCTGTTTTTT.

The genes are TRBV25-1 and TRBJ2-5; 11 positions match TRBD2. Germline-derived CDR1 and CDR2 are MGHDK and SYGVNS. V lost 2 bases to trimming and J lost 5 bases; unmatched junction nucleotides: 4. The CDR3 consists of 15 residues. CDR3 coding DNA: TGTGCCAGCAGTGAACCCCGACTAGCGGGGGAGACCCAGTACTTC. This translates into CASSEPRLAGETQYF.

The chain is built from TRBV10-3 and TRBJ2-3; the D is unclear. The CDR3 extends over 13 amino acids. The V end lost 7 bases, the J end lost 1 base, and 9 bases lay between the germline ends. The germline V gene has CDR1 ENHRY and CDR2 SYGVKD. In DNA, the CDR3 is TGTGCCATCAAATCGTTTGGCACAGATACGCAGTATTTT. It encodes CAIKSFGTDTQYF.

The chain combines TRBV6-5 with TRBJ2-1, with 7 bases aligning to TRBD1. The CDR3 is 14 residues long. Germline CDR1 MNHEY, CDR2 SVGAGI. V was pared by 8 bases and J by 4 bases, with 8 bases of the junction left unmatched. The CDR3 DNA sequence: TGTGCCAGCGACATAACAGGGGATTACAATGAGCAGTTCTTC. This gives the protein CASDITGDYNEQFF.

V usage is TRBV10-3 and J usage is TRBJ1-2; D gene ambiguous. The CDR3 extends over 13 amino acids. Trimming removed 10 bases at V and 7 bases at J, with 19 bases between. Per germline, CDR1 ENHRY and CDR2 SYGVKD. The CDR3 coding sequence is TGTGCCACCCTACCCCAGGACGGAGGTGGCTACACCTTC. Its protein product is CATLPQDGGGYTF.

In this sample, this clone turned up a few times. V usage is TRBV4-1 and J usage is TRBJ1-2; tentatively, D is TRBD1 (5 bases). Trimming pared 4 bases from V and 7 bases from J, leaving 16 bases between. The CDR3 contains 14 residues. The germline CDR1 and CDR2 sequences are MGHRA and YSYEKL. The CDR3 bases are TGCGCCAGCAGCCCCGGGGCAACCGGCACTGGCTACACCTTC. This gives the protein CASSPGATGTGYTF.

CDR3 coding DNA: TGTGCCAGCAGTCCATTGACAGCAACTAATGAAAAACTGTTTTTT. This translates into CASSPLTATNEKLFF. V usage is TRBV25-1 and J usage is TRBJ1-4; D is possibly TRBD1 (5 bases). Germline-derived CDR1 and CDR2 are MGHDK and SYGVNS. This CDR3 has 15 amino acids. V shed 5 bases and J shed 0 bases, with 10 bases lying between them.

The CDR3 sequence: CASSLAPSGRTDTQYF. The CDR3 coding sequence is TGTGCCAGCAGCTTAGCGCCTAGCGGGCGGACCGATACGCAGTATTTT. The genes are TRBV7-2 and TRBJ2-3; 8 nucleotides line up with TRBD2. Looked up from germline, CDR1 is SGHTA and CDR2 is FQGNSA. The CDR3 is made up of 16 amino acids. The V segment lost 0 bases and the J segment 6 bases; nucleotides outside the gene matches: 8.

V gene TRBV15 combines with J gene TRBJ1-2, with unresolved D. CDR1 and CDR2 (germline): LNHNV, YYDKDF (reference sequence). Trimming shortened V by 0 bases and J by 4 bases, and 9 bases separated the two germline ends. The CDR3 sequence is 14 residues long. CDR3 sequence: CATSRDGRGYGYTF. In DNA, the CDR3 is TGTGCCACCAGCAGAGACGGGAGAGGCTATGGCTACACCTTC.

The CDR3 spells CAWSVTVDEQYF. CDR3 bases: TGTGCCTGGAGTGTAACGGTCGACGAGCAGTACTTC. The chain recombines TRBV30 with TRBJ2-7; D is ambiguous. There are 12 residues in the CDR3. V shed 0 bases and J shed 5 bases, with 8 bases lying between them. Germline values: CDR1 GTSNPN, CDR2 SVGIG (reference sequence).

This chain connects TRBV5-1 to TRBJ1-4; the match to TRBD1 covers 7 bases. Germline V gene sequence: CDR1 SGHRS, CDR2 YFSETQ. V lost 3 bases and J lost 5; bases outside the gene matches: 7. The CDR3 spans 15 residues. CDR3 sequence: CASSSGQAWNEKLFF. CDR3 bases: TGCGCCAGCAGCTCAGGACAGGCTTGGAATGAAAAACTGTTTTTT. The whole variable domain, remainder taken from reference TRBV5-1 and TRBJ1-4, is KAGVTQTPRYLIKTRGQQVTLSCSPISGHRSVSWYQQTPGQGLQFLFEYFSETQRNKGNFPGRFSGRQFSNSRSEMNVSTLELGDSALYLCASSSGQAWNEKLFFGSGTQLSVL.

The V gene is TRBV19, the J gene TRBJ2-3; D call uncertain. Trimming stripped 5 bases from V and 1 base from J, with 10 bases between. The CDR3 contains 14 residues. In germline, CDR1 is LNHDA, CDR2 SQIVND (reference sequence). The CDR3 DNA follows: TGTGCCAGTAGTGCCTCCGGAGGCACAGATACGCAGTATTTT. The encoded protein is CASSASGGTDTQYF.

The rearrangement joins TRBV5-5 to TRBJ1-3; no clear D. The CDR3 covers 15 residues. Trimming took 0 bases from V and 0 from J, leaving 7 bases between them. CDR1 SGHKS and CDR2 YYEKEE come from the germline V gene (reference sequence). The CDR3 DNA follows: TGTGCCAGCAGCTTGGAAGGGAGCTCTGGAAACACCATATATTTT. It translates to CASSLEGSSGNTIYF. Supplemented by reference TRBV5-5 and TRBJ1-3, the full variable domain reads DAGVTQSPTHLIKTRGQQVTLRCSPISGHKSVSWYQQVLGQGPQFIFQYYEKEERGRGNFPDRFSARQFPNYSSELNVNALLLGDSALYLCASSLEGSSGNTIYFGEGSWLTVV.

This clone was seen only a few times. This rearrangement joins TRBV20-1 to TRBJ1-2, with unresolved D. This CDR3 has 11 residues. Between the trimmed V and J ends, which lost 7 bases and 6 bases, there was a span of 12 bases. CDR1 and CDR2 (germline): DFQATT, SNEGSKA (reference sequence). This CDR3 is CSVRREDGYTF. The CDR3 region has the DNA TGCAGTGTGAGGAGAGAGGATGGCTACACCTTC.

This sequence joins TRBV12-3 or TRBV12-4 and TRBJ2-1; unclear D gene. The CDR3 consists of 12 residues. V was trimmed by 1 base and J by 7 bases, leaving 5 bases between them. DNA of the CDR3: TGTGCCAGCAGTTTAGTACGAAATGAGCAGTTCTTC. Its translation is CASSLVRNEQFF.

The chain carries TRBV2 and TRBJ2-5; either TRBD1 or TRBD2 may fit D (5 bases each). The CDR3 totals 13 residues. Germline V gene lookup returns CDR1 SNHLY and CDR2 FYNNEI. V shed 11 bases and J shed 5 bases, with 18 bases lying between them. Written as DNA, the CDR3 is TGTGCCGGGGCCGGGGCTTCTTCGGAGACCCAGTACTTC. Translated: CAGAGASSETQYF.

This chain joins TRBV18 and TRBJ2-7; 7 positions agree with TRBD2. With V trimmed by 2 bases and J by 3 bases, 1 base remained unmatched. The V gene's germline CDR1 is KGHSH and CDR2 LQKENI. This CDR3 comprises 13 residues. As DNA, the CDR3 is TGTGCCAGCTCACCAGGCGGGGGCTACGAGCAGTACTTC. Amino acids: CASSPGGGYEQYF.

This clone has a single count. This rearrangement joins TRBV9 to TRBJ1-2; D is undetermined. CDR1 and CDR2 from the germline V gene are SGDLS and YYNGEE. With 3 bases removed from V and 3 bases from J, the gap between germline ends came to 15 bases. CDR3 length: 15 residues. CDR3 residues: CASSGPAGSHYGYTF. In DNA, the CDR3 is TGTGCCAGCAGCGGGCCCGCCGGGTCTCACTATGGCTACACCTTC.

The chain has TRBV3-1 (or the pseudogene TRBV3-2) and TRBJ1-2; a possible D gene is TRBD1 (5 bases). CDR3 length: 14 amino acids. The germline V and J ends were trimmed by 2 bases and 2 bases, with 9 bases remaining between them. The V gene's germline CDR1 is LGHDT and CDR2 YNNKEL (reference sequence). The CDR3: CASSQTRGNYGYTF. In DNA, the CDR3 is TGTGCCAGCAGCCAAACTCGGGGGAACTATGGCTACACCTTC.

The chain has TRBV29-1 and TRBJ1-5; D is ambiguous. Germline values: CDR1 SQVTM, CDR2 ANQGSEA. There are 13 residues in the CDR3. V lost 4 bases to trimming and J lost 2 bases, with 9 bases between them. CDR3 sequence (DNA): TGCAGCGTTGTTCCCGAGGGCAATCAGCCCCAGCATTTT. Protein: CSVVPEGNQPQHF. Full variable domain (remainder filled in from reference TRBV29-1 and TRBJ1-5): SAVISQKPSRDICQRGTSLTIQCQVDSQVTMMFWYRQQPGQSLTLIATANQGSEATYESGFVIDKFPISRPNLTFSTLTVSNMSPEDSSIYLCSVVPEGNQPQHFGDGTRLSIL.

The chain joins TRBV24-1 to TRBJ1-5, with TRBD1 matching 11 bases. This CDR3 spans 16 amino acids. CDR1 is KGHDR, CDR2 SFDVKD, per germline. V shed 9 bases and J 4 bases; nucleotides not matched to a gene: 10. The CDR3 DNA reads TGTGCCACCGGGGCCGCGGGACAGGGGGGGAATCAGCCCCAGCATTTT. Protein: CATGAAGQGGNQPQHF.

The chain recombines TRBV3-1 (or the pseudogene TRBV3-2) with TRBJ2-7; D perhaps matches TRBD2 (5 bases). CDR1 LGHDT and CDR2 YNNKEL come from the germline V gene (reference sequence). The CDR3 has 12 residues. The V end lost 8 bases, the J end lost 1 base, and 9 bases lay between the germline ends. This CDR3 is CASEGLSYEQYF. CDR3 DNA sequence: TGTGCCAGCGAGGGTCTTTCCTACGAGCAGTACTTC.

This clone showed up just a few times. The chain has TRBV10-3 and TRBJ1-2, with 7 bases aligning to TRBD1. CDR1 and CDR2 from the germline V gene are ENHRY and SYGVKD. The J segment lost 4 bases and the V segment lost 6 bases, leaving 8 bases of the junction unmatched. The CDR3 length is 14 residues. The CDR3 nucleotides are TGTGCCATCAGGGCGAGGACAGGTCCCTATGGCTACACCTTC. This gives the protein CAIRARTGPYGYTF.

This clone was observed a few times. Additional DNA sequences in this sample encode the identical CDR3. The rearrangement links TRBV5-1 to TRBJ1-1, with unresolved D. This CDR3 has 13 residues. With 0 bases removed from V and 1 base from J, the gap between germline ends came to 4 bases. The germline CDR1 and CDR2 sequences are SGHRS and YFSETQ. The CDR3 here is CASSLAENTEAFF. The CDR3 DNA reads as TGCGCCAGCAGCTTGGCAGAGAACACTGAAGCTTTCTTT.